This record looks at one T cell receptor (beta chain) sequence and its context. Which antigen it targets is not known. No clone much larger than this one lies a single base away; base qualities are absent. These data originate in a study of shared clonotypes between healthy human individuals (dated by TCRdb to 2020 to 2021). Notes on the research overall: The cohort comprised two women and a few men aged 18 to 49 years. Per donor, three plates each were used for CD4 naive and CD4 memory, two for CD8 naive, and one for CD8 memory. To estimate repertoire size and how much clonotype sharing occurs between individuals, the study deeply sequenced the blood TCR repertoires of roughly 5 healthy adults. Libraries were prepared and TCR repertoires were sequenced by different laboratories using diverse techniques, in order to increase sequencing depth and limit assay-specific biases. Leukapheresis yielded between about 0.94 and 9.5 billion PBMCs per donor. Overall study results and their limits: Even with the large sequencing depth, rarefaction of the sorted-subset datasets indicated that sequencing was incomplete. Sharing across a handful of donors was observed for approximately 5% of naive CD4, 3% to 3.5% of naive CD8, 2% to 2.5% of memory CD4, and around 0.44% of memory CD8 clonotypes. Pairwise subsampling led to the expectation that sequencing depth would affect the degree of clonotype sharing among donors. Compared with non-shared clonotypes, clonotypes shared by all four sorted-subset donors had higher generation probabilities. Larger estimated clonotype richness was generally found for naive subsets than for memory subsets. Only blood was sampled, and tissue TCR repertoires likely differ from those in blood. Because the study included only a small number of donors, the genetic and exposure-history diversity represented was limited.

Unmatched junction bases come to 5, with V trimmed by 4 bases and J by 4 bases. From its cysteine to its phenylalanine, the CDR3 spans 15 amino acids. The only DNA kept is the CDR3, 45 bases in frame from the first base. In the germline V gene (reference sequence), CDR1 corresponds to SGHNT and CDR2 to YYREEE. For the CD8 naive samples, CD45RO-negative cells were positively selected for CCR7, yielding a CD45RA+CCR7+ population from which TemRA cells were excluded. Healthy HIV-negative adults with no recently reported acute infections or vaccinations were included as donors. Every donor was a Caucasian adult residing in Nashville, Tennessee, USA. Blood was collected by leukapheresis, and PBMCs were isolated by Ficoll-Histopaque density gradient centrifugation and then cryopreserved in liquid nitrogen vapor phase. Analytical flow cytometry was used to check the purity and quantity of each magnetically sorted T cell population. Each sorted fraction had its genomic DNA isolated and then quantified by UV absorbance on a Nanodrop 2000c.

TCR CDR3 regions were amplified from genomic DNA by multiplex PCR using the deep immunoSEQ assay. Extracted genomic DNA from each cell subset was distributed evenly across all wells of several immunoSEQ 96-well plates, and each plate was treated as a replicate. For sorted subsets, each replicate PCR was loaded with about 200 ng genomic DNA, equivalent to approximately 33,000 T cell genomes. The purified libraries were quantified using a Qubit 3.0 fluorometer, sized with a Bioanalyzer 2100, and then quantified again using the KAPA Library Quantification kit. Every immunoSEQ 96-well plate was sequenced on a separate single-read 150-cycle Illumina NextSeq 550 flow cell. In the source study's methods: Because only junctional sequences without quality scores were contained in the immunoSEQ output, filtering matching that applied to full-length reads could not be performed. To assign V/J genes and CDR3, sequences were annotated against IMGT germline references using PyIR, a Python wrapper for IgBLAST v1.9. Reads with weak V/J assignments (E-value above 1e-6), missing CDR3, stop codons, out-of-frame junctions, or ambiguous translated residues were removed. V3J clonotypes were defined by identical inferred V gene, J gene, and CDR3 amino acid sequence. To compute the percentage overlap between repertoires, the number of shared unique clonotypes was divided by the size of the smaller repertoire. Three approaches were used to assess repertoire richness: RTK rarefaction, the Chao1 estimator, and Recon v2.1 estimates of unobserved clonotypes. OLGA was used to compute generation probabilities for all TCRbeta clonotypes that the gDNA method yielded from a few donors. TCRdb retrieved this table from immuneACCESS and kept in-frame rearrangements only. Not all clones are present; in checked studies, unresolved V genes account for under half, and no reason is known for the remainder. From that table come the V and J calls and clone size; the DNA was used to work out D and trimming. Present in this sample are roughly 590,000 clones, roughly 96% of which were seen just once. The top ten clones comprise about 0.11% of the sample.

The receptor was isolated from a woman aged 25 to 45 in good health. What was sequenced was naive CD8+ T cells sorted from blood. This specimen's cell subset or site label, interpreted: CD45RA+CCR7+. The chain is made from TRBV5-4 and TRBJ2-7, and 13 junction bases match TRBD2. The CDR3 sequence is CASSLRLAGGYEQYF. The DNA sequence reads TGTGCCAGCAGCCTCCGACTAGCGGGAGGTTACGAGCAGTACTTC.